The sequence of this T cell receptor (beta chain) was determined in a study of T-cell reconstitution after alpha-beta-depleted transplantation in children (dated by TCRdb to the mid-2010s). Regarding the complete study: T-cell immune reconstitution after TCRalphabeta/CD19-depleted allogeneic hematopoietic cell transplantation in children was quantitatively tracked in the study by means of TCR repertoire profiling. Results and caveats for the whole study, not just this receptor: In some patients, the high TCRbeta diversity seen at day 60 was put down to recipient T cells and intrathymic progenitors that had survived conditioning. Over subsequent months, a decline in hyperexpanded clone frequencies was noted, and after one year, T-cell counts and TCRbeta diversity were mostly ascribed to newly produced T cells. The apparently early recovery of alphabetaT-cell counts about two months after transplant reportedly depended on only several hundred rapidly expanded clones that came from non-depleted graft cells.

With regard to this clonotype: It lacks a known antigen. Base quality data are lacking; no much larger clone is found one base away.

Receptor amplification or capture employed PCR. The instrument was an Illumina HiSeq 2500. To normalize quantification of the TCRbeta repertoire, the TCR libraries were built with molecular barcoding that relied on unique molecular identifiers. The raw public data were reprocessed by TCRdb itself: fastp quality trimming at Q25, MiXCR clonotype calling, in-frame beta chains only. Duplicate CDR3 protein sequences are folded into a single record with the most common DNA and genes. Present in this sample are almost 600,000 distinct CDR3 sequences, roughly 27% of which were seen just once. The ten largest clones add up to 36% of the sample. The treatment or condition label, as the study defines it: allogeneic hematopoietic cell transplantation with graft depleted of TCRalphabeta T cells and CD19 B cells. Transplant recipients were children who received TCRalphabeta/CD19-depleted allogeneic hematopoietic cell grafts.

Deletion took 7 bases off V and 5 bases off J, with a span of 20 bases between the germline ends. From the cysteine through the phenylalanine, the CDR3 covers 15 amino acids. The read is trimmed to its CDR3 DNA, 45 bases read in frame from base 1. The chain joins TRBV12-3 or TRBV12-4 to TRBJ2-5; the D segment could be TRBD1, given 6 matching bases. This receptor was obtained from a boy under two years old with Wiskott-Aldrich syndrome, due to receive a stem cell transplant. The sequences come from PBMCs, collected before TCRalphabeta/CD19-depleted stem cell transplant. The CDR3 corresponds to CASNIHRGMLETQYF. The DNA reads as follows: TGTGCCAGCAATATCCATAGGGGGATGTTGGAGACCCAGTACTTC.